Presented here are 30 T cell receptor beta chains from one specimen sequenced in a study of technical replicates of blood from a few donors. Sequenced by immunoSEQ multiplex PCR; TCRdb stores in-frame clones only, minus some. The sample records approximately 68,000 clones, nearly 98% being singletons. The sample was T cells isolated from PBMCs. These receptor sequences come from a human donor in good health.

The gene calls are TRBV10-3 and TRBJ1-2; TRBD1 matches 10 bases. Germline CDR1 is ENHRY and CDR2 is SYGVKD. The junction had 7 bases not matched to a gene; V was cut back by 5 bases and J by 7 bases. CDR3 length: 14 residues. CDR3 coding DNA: TGTGCCATCAGTTCCGGGACAGGGGTCTCTGGCTACACCTTC. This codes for CAISSGTGVSGYTF.

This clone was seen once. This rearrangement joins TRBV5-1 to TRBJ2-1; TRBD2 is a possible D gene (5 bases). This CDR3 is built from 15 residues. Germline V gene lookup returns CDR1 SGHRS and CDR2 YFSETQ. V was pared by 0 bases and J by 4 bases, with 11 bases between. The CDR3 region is CASSLESGEYNEQFF. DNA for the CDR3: TGCGCCAGCAGCTTGGAAAGCGGTGAATACAATGAGCAGTTCTTC.

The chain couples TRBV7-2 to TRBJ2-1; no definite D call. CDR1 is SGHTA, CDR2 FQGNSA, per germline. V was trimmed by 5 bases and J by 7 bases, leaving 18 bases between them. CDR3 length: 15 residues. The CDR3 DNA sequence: TGTGCCAGCAGCCTCCCGGCGGTAGCCGGGAATGAGCAGTTCTTC. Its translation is CASSLPAVAGNEQFF.

The CDR3 sequence is CAWRRENTEAFF. The CDR3 DNA follows: TGTGCCTGGCGTCGGGAGAACACTGAAGCTTTCTTT. The gene calls are TRBV30 and TRBJ1-1, with D hard to call. The CDR3 contains 12 residues. The germline gives CDR1 GTSNPN, CDR2 SVGIG (reference sequence). The ends were cut back, 5 bases at V and 1 base at J, with 8 bases in the middle. The full variable domain, in which reference TRBV30 and TRBJ1-1 provide the parts outside the CDR3, is SQTIHQWPATLVQPVGSPLSLECTVEGTSNPNLYWYRQAAGRGLQLLFYSVGIGQISSEVPQNLSASRPQDRQFILSSKKLLLSDSGFYLCAWRRENTEAFFGQGTRLTVV.

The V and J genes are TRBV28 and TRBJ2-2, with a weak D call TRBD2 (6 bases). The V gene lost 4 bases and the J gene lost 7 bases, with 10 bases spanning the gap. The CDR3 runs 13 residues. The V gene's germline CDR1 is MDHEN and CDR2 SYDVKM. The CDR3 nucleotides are TGTGCCAGCAGTTGGGGGGTCCGCGGGGAGCTGTTTTTT. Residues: CASSWGVRGELFF. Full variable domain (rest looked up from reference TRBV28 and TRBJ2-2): DVKVTQSSRYLVKRTGEKVFLECVQDMDHENMFWYRQDPGLGLRLIYFSYDVKMKEKGDIPEGYSVSREKKERFSLILESASTNQTSMYLCASSWGVRGELFFGEGSRLTVL.

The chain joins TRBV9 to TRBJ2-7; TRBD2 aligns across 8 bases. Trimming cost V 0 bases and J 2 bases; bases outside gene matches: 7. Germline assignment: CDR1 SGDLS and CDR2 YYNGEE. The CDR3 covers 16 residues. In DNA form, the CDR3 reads TGTGCCAGCAGCGTAGGGTCGCTAGCGGGTACCTACGAGCAGTACTTC. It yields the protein CASSVGSLAGTYEQYF.

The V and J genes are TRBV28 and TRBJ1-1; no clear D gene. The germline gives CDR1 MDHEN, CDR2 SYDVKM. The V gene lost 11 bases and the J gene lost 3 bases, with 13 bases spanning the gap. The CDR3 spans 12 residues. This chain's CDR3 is CASGTAYTEAFF. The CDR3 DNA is TGTGCCTCCGGAACAGCCTACACTGAAGCTTTCTTT.

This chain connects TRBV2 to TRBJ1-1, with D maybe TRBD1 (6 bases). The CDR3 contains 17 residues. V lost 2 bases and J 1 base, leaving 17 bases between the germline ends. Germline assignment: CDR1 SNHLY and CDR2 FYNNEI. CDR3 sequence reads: CASSERSLQGRNTEAFF. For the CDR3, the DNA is TGTGCCAGCAGTGAAAGGTCCTTACAGGGAAGGAACACTGAAGCTTTCTTT.

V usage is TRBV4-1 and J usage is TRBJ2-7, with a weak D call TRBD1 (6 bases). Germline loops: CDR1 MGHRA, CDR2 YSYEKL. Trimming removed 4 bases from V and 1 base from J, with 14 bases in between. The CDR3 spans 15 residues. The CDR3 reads CASSPGARRSYEQYF. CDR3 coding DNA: TGCGCCAGCAGCCCAGGGGCGAGGAGATCCTACGAGCAGTACTTC.

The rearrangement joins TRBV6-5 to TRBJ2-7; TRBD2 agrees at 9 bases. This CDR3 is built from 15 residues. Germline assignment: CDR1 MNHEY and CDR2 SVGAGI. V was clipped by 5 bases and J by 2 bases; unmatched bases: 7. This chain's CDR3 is CASSPFSGSTYEQYF. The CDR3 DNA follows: TGTGCCAGCAGTCCCTTTAGCGGGAGTACCTACGAGCAGTACTTC.

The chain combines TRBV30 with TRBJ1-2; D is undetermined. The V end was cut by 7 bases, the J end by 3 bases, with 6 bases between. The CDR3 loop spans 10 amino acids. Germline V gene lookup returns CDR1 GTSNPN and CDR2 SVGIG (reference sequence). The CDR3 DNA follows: TGTGCCTCCCTCGACTATGGCTACACCTTC. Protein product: CASLDYGYTF.

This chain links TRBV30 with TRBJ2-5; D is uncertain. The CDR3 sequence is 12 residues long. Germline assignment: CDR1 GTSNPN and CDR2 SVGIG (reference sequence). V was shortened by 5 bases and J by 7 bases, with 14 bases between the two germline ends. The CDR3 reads CAWGPPRGTQYF. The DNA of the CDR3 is TGTGCCTGGGGTCCCCCACGCGGGACCCAGTACTTC. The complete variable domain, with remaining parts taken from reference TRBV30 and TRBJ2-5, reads SQTIHQWPATLVQPVGSPLSLECTVEGTSNPNLYWYRQAAGRGLQLLFYSVGIGQISSEVPQNLSASRPQDRQFILSSKKLLLSDSGFYLCAWGPPRGTQYFGPGTRLLVL.

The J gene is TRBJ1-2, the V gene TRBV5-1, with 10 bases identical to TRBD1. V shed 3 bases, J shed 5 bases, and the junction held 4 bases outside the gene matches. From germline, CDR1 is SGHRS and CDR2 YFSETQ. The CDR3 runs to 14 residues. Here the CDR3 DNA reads TGCGCCAGCAGCTGGGGACAGGGGAAGTATGGCTACACCTTC. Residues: CASSWGQGKYGYTF.

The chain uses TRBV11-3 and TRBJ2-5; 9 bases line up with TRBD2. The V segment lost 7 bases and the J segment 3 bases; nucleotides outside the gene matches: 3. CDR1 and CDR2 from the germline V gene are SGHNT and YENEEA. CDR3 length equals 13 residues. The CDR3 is CASTRGGEETQYF. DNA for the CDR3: TGTGCCAGCACGCGGGGGGGGGAAGAGACCCAGTACTTC.

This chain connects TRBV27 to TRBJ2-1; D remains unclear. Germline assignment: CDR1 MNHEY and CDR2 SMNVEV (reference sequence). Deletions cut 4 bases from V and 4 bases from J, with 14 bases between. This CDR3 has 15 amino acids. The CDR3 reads CASSSPATPYNEQFF. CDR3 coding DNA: TGTGCCAGCAGTTCCCCAGCGACGCCTTACAATGAGCAGTTCTTC.

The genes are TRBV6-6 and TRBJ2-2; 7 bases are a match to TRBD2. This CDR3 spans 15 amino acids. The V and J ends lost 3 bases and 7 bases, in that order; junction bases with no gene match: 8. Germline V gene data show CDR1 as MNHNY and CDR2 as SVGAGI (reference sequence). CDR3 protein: CASSYEAGAGGELFF. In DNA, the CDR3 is TGTGCCAGCAGTTATGAGGCGGGAGCGGGCGGGGAGCTGTTTTTT.

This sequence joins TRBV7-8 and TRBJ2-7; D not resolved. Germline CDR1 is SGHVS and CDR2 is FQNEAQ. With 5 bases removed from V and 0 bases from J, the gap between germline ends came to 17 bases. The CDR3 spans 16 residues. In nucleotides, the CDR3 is TGTGCCAGCAGCCCCCCTCGACTGCCGATCTCCTACGAGCAGTACTTC. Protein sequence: CASSPPRLPISYEQYF.

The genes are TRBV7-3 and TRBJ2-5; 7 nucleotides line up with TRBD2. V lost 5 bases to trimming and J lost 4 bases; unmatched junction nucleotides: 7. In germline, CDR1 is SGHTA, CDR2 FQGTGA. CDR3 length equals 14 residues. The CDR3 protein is CASSPGLGGETQYF. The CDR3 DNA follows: TGTGCCAGCAGCCCAGGACTAGGAGGAGAGACCCAGTACTTC.

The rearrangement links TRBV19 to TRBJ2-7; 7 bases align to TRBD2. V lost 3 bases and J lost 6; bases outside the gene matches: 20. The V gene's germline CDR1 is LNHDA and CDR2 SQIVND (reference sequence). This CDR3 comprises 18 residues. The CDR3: CASSMAASSGFSPTEQYF. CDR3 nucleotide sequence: TGTGCCAGTAGTATGGCGGCTTCTAGCGGCTTTAGTCCTACCGAGCAGTACTTC.

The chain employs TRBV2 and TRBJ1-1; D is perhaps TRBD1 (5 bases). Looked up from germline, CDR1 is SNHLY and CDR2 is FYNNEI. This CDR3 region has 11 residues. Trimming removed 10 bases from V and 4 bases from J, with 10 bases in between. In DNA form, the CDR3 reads TGTGCCACATCAGGGTTCACTGAAGCTTTCTTT. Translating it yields CATSGFTEAFF.

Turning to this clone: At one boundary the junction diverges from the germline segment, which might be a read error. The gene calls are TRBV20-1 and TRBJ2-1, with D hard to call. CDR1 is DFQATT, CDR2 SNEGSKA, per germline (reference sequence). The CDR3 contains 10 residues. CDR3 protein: CSAIDILHLF. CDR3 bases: TGCAGTGCCATAGACATTCTCCACCTCTTC.

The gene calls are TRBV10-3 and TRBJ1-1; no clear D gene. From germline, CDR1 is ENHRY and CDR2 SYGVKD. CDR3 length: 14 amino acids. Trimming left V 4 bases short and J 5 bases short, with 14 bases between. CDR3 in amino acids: CAISGLHAETEAFF. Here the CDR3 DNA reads TGTGCCATCAGTGGATTACACGCAGAAACTGAAGCTTTCTTT.

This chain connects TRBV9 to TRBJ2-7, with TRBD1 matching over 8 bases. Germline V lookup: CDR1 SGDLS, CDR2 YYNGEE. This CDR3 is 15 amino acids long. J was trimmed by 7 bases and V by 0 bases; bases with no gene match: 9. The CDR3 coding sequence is TGTGCCAGCAGCGTAGGTGCAGGGGGCTATTATGAGCAGTACTTC. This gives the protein CASSVGAGGYYEQYF. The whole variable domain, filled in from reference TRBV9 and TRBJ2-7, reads DSGVTQTPKHLITATGQRVTLRCSPRSGDLSVYWYQQSLDQGLQFLIQYYNGEERAKGNILERFSAQQFPDLHSELNLSSLELGDSALYFCASSVGAGGYYEQYFGPGTRLTVT.

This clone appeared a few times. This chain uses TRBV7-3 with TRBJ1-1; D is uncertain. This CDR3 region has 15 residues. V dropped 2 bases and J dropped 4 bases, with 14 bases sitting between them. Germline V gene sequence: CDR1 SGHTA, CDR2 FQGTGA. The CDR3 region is CASSLAPSPGTEAFF. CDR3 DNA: TGTGCCAGCAGCTTAGCCCCCTCCCCAGGCACTGAAGCTTTCTTT.

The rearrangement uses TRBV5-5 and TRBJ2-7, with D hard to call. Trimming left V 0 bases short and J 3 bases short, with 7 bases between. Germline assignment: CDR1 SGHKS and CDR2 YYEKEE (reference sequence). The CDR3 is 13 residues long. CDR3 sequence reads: CASSLEPHYEQYF. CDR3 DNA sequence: TGTGCCAGCAGCTTGGAGCCTCACTACGAGCAGTACTTC.

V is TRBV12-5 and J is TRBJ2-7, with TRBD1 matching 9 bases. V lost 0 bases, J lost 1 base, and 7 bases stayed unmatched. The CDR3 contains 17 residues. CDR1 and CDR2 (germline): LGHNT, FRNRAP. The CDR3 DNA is TGTGCTAGTGGTTTGGTCCTCGACAGGGGGTCTTCCTACGAGCAGTACTTC. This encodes CASGLVLDRGSSYEQYF.

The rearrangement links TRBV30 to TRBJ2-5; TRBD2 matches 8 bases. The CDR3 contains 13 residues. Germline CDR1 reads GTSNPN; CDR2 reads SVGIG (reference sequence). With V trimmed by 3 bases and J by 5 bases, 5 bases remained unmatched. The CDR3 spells CAWRSAGVETQYF. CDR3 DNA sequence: TGTGCCTGGAGATCAGCGGGAGTTGAGACCCAGTACTTC.

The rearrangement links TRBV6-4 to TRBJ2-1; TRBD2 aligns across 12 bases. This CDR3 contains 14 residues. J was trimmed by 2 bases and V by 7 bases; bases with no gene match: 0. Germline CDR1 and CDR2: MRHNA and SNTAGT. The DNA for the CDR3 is TGTGCCAGCACTAGCGGGAGGGCCTACAATGAGCAGTTCTTC. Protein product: CASTSGRAYNEQFF.

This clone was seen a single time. The CDR3 DNA reads as TGTGCCAGCAGTTCCGGCAGGGGACCCTACGAGCAGTACTTC. This encodes CASSSGRGPYEQYF. The chain is built from TRBV28 and TRBJ2-7; D is possibly TRBD1 (6 bases). CDR3 length: 14 amino acids. Trimming removed 4 bases from V and 2 bases from J, with 12 bases in between. Looked up from germline, CDR1 is MDHEN and CDR2 is SYDVKM.

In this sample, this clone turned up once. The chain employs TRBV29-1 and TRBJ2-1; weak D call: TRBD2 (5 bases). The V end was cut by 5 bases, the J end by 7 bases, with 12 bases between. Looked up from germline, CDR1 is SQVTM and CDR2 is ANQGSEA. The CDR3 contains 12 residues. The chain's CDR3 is CSVTPPGNEQFF. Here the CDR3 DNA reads TGCAGCGTTACCCCACCGGGAAATGAGCAGTTCTTC.